The subject of this entry is one T cell receptor beta chain. The target antigen is unknown. Tagging with unique molecular identifiers was a feature of the TCR beta cDNA libraries. A population of 1 to 10 million T cells gave rise to approximately 500,000 cDNA molecules. TCRdb re-analysed the PCR reads in MiXCR, keeping a single row per CDR3 protein. The table includes hundreds of thousands of distinct CDR3 sequences, approximately 30% detected once. The data derive from a study of post-analysis software for immune sequencing data. Background on the study: Relapsing-remitting, secondary progressive and progressive-relapsing multiple sclerosis were all included among the disease courses.

Study conclusions and caveats: About 5 TRBV segments (TRBV5-6, TRBV5-1 and TRBV20-1 among them) occurred more frequently in patients than in controls.

CDR3 length: 17 amino acids. CDR1 and CDR2 from the germline V gene are LGHNA and YNFKEQ. Unmatched junction bases numbered 8, after V lost 0 bases and J lost 1 base. The rearrangement uses TRBV4-2 and TRBJ1-2; the match to TRBD1 covers 7 bases. The source material was blood. The origin of this receptor is a girl aged 10 to 17 with multiple sclerosis. As DNA, the CDR3 is TGTGCCAGCAGCCAAGATCTACAGGGGAGAGATAACTATGGCTACACCTTC. Amino acid sequence: CASSQDLQGRDNYGYTF.